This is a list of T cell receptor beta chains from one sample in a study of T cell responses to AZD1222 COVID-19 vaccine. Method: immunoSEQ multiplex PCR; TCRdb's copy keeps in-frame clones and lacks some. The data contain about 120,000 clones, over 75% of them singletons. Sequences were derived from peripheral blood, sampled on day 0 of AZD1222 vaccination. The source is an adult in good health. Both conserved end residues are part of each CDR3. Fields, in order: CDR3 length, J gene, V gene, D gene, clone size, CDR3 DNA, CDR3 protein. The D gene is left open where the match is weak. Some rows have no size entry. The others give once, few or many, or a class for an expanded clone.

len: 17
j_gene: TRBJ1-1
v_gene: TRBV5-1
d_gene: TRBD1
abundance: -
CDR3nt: TGCGCCAGCAGCTCCCTACAAAAGACAGGGGGCAAAACTGAAGCTTTCTTT
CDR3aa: CASSSLQKTGGKTEAFF

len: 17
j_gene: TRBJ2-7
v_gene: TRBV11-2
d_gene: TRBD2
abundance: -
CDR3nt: TGTGCCAGCGCCCTCCCCCATGCTAGCGGGGGATCCTACGAGCAGTACTTC
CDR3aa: CASALPHASGGSYEQYF

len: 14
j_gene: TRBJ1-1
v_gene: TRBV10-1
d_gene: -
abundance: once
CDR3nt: TGCGCCAGCAGTTCACAGGGAAAGGGCACTGAAGCTTTCTTT
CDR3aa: CASSSQGKGTEAFF

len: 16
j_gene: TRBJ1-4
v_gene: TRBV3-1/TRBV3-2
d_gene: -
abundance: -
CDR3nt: TGTGCCAGCAGCCAAAATCTCTTGAGGGGTGGGGAAAAACTGTTTTTT
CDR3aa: CASSQNLLRGGEKLFF

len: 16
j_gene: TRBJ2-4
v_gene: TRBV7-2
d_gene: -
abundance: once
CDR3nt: TGTGCCAGCAGCTTAGAAAGGCTTGTAGCCAAAAACATTCAGTACTTC
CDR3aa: CASSLERLVAKNIQYF

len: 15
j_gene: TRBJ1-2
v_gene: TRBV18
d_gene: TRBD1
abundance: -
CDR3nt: TGTGCCAGCTCACCACCGGGACAGGGAAACTATGGCTACACCTTC
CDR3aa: CASSPPGQGNYGYTF

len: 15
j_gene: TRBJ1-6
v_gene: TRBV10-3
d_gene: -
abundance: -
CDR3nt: TGTGCCATCAGTCAGGGGTCAGGGGAGAATTCACCCCTCCACTTT
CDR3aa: CAISQGSGENSPLHF

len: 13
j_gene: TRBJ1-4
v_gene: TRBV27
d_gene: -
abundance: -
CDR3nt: TGTGCCAGCAGTTTATCATCGGCTGAAAAACTGTTTTTT
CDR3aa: CASSLSSAEKLFF

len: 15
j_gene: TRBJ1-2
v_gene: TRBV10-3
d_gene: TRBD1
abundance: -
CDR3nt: TGTGCCATCAGTGACAACACACAGGGGTTGAATGGCTACACCTTC
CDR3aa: CAISDNTQGLNGYTF

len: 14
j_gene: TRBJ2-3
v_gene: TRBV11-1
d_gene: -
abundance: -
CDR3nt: TGTGCCAGCAGCTTAATCGGGGGTACAGATACGCAGTATTTT
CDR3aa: CASSLIGGTDTQYF

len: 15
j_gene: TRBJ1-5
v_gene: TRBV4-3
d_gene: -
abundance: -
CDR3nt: TGCGCCAGCAGCCAAGATTGGGCAGGGAGGCAGCCCCAGCATTTT
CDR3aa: CASSQDWAGRQPQHF

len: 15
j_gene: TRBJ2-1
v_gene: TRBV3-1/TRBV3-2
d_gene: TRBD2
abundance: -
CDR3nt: TGTGCCAGCAGCCAAGTGGCTAGCGGGGGGTATGAGCAGTTCTTC
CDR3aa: CASSQVASGGYEQFF

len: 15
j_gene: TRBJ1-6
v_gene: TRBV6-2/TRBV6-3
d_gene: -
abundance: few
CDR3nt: TGTGCCAGCAGTTTCGACTTGGGGCGGCATTCACCCCTCCACTTT
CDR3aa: CASSFDLGRHSPLHF

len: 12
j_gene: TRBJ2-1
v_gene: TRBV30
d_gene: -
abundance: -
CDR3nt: TGTGCCTGGAATGCAGACTACAATGAGCAGTTCTTC
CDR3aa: CAWNADYNEQFF

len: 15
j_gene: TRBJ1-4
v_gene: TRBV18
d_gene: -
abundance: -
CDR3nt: TGTGCCAGCTCACCGGGGGGAGTGGCAGCTGAAAAACTGTTTTTT
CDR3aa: CASSPGGVAAEKLFF

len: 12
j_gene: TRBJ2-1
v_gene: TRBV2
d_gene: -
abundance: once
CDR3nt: TGTGCCAGCAGGGGGATTTCCAATGAGCAGTTCTTC
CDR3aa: CASRGISNEQFF

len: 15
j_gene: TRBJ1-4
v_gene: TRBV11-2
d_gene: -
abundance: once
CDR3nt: TGTGCCAGCAGCTCATTGCGAGGGGCCGGTGAAAAACTGTTTTTT
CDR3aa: CASSSLRGAGEKLFF

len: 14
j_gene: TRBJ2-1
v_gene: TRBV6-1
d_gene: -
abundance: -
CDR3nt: TGTGCCAGCAGTGAACGCGCTAGGGGCAATGAGCAGTTCTTC
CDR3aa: CASSERARGNEQFF

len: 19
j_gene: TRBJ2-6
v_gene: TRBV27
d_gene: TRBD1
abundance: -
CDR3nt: TGTGCCAGCAGTCAAGGTAGTGGACAGGGGGCTTATGGGGCCAACGTCCTGACTTTC
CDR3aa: CASSQGSGQGAYGANVLTF

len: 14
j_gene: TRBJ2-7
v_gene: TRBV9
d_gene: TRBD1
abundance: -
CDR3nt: TGTGCCAGCAGCGTAAGCGGGACAGGGGGAATGCAGTACTTC
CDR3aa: CASSVSGTGGMQYF